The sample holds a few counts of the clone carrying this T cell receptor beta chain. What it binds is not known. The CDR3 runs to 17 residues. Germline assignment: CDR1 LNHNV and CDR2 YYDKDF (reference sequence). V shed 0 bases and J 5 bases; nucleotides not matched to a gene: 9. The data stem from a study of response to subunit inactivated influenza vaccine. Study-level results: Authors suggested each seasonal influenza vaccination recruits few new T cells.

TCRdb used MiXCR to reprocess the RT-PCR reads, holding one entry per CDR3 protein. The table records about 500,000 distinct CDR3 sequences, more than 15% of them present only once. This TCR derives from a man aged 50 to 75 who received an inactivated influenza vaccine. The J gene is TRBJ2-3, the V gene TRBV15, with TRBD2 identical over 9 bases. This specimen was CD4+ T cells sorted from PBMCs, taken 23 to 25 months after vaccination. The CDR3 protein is CATSRDPSLAGLDTQYF. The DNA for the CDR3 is TGTGCCACCAGCAGAGATCCCTCGCTAGCGGGGTTAGATACGCAGTATTTT.